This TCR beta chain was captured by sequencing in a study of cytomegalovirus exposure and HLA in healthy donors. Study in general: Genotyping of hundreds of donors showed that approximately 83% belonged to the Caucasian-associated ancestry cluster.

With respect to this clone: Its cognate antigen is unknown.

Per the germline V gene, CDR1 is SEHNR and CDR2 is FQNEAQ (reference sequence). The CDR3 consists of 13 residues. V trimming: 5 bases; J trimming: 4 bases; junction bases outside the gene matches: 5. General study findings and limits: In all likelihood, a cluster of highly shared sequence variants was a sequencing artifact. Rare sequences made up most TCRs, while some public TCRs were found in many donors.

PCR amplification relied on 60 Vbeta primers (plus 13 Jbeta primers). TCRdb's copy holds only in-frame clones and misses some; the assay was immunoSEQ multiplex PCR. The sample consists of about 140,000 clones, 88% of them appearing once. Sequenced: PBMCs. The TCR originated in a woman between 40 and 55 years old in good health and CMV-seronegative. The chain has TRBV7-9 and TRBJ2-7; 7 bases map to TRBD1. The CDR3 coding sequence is TGTGCCAGCAGCGTGGGACAGACGTACGAGCAGTACTTC. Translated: CASSVGQTYEQYF.